Below are 24 T cell receptor beta chains sequenced from a single sample in a study of cytotoxic CD8 clonotypes in ibrutinib-treated CLL. TCRdb's table, derived via immunoSEQ multiplex PCR, lists solely in-frame clones and lacks some. Among 130,000 or so clones listed, approximately 80% were seen once. Here the sequenced sample was PBMCs, taken after 12 months of ibrutinib treatment. All receptors come from a human donor with chronic lymphocytic leukemia.

This rearrangement joins TRBV29-1 to TRBJ2-5, with TRBD1 matching over 7 bases. The germline CDR1 and CDR2 sequences are SQVTM and ANQGSEA. The CDR3 totals 11 residues. V dropped 8 bases and J dropped 4; count of bases not matched to a gene: 4. The CDR3 region has the DNA TGCAGCATTAGACAGGGAGAGACCCAGTACTTC. Its translation is CSIRQGETQYF.

Ten or more counts support this clone. The rearrangement links TRBV19 to TRBJ2-1; 7 bases match TRBD1. The CDR3 extends over 14 amino acids. Germline trimming cut 10 bases from V and 6 bases from J; bases unmatched to any gene: 12. Germline CDR1 reads LNHDA; CDR2 reads SQIVND (reference sequence). The CDR3 reads CAISRDRDPNEQFF. CDR3 in DNA: TGTGCCATCTCAAGGGACAGAGACCCCAATGAGCAGTTCTTC.

The chain combines TRBV7-2 with TRBJ1-5; 10 nucleotides match TRBD1. The CDR3 sequence is 14 residues long. V lost 4 bases and J lost 5; bases outside the gene matches: 2. Germline V CDR1 and CDR2: SGHTA, FQGNSA. DNA of the CDR3: TGTGCCAGCAGCTCCGACAGGGGGCATCAGCCCCAGCATTTT. It yields the protein CASSSDRGHQPQHF.

V is TRBV6-1 and J is TRBJ1-2, with 8 bases lining up with TRBD1. Germline CDR1 is MNHNS and CDR2 is SASEGT. Trimming removed 1 base from V and 7 bases from J; junction bases left unmatched: 8. This CDR3 has 15 residues. For the CDR3, the DNA is TGTGCCAGCAGTGAAGAGGCAGGGGGCGCCTTTGGCTACACCTTC. Encoded protein: CASSEEAGGAFGYTF.

This clone was seen at least ten times. CDR3 bases: TGTGCCAGCAGTCTCGGTGGTTACACCGGGGAGCTGTTTTTT. This codes for CASSLGGYTGELFF. The chain is built from TRBV28 and TRBJ2-2; D is undetermined. This CDR3 comprises 14 residues. V was trimmed by 5 bases and J by 3 bases, leaving 10 bases between them. CDR1 is MDHEN and CDR2 is SYDVKM in the germline V gene.

This rearrangement joins TRBV30 to TRBJ1-5; D ambiguous. Germline loops: CDR1 GTSNPN, CDR2 SVGIG (reference sequence). The CDR3 length is 14 residues. V was clipped by 2 bases and J by 7 bases, with 15 bases between them. The CDR3 DNA is TGTGCCTGGAGTCTGGGAGTATCTGGGCAGCCCCAGCATTTT. As protein: CAWSLGVSGQPQHF.

This chain connects TRBV5-1 to TRBJ2-5; D call uncertain. The germline gives CDR1 SGHRS, CDR2 YFSETQ. The CDR3 loop spans 13 amino acids. V lost 0 bases, J lost 3 bases, and 6 bases lay in between. The CDR3 sequence: CASSLGREETQYF. CDR3 coding DNA: TGCGCCAGCAGCTTGGGTAGGGAAGAGACCCAGTACTTC.

The chain combines TRBV6-1 with TRBJ2-7; TRBD2 matches at 7 bases. This CDR3 region has 16 residues. Germline V gives CDR1 MNHNS, CDR2 SASEGT. The V gene end was trimmed by 4 bases and the J gene end by 4 bases; junction bases not matched to a gene: 13. CDR3: CASSGATAGVGYEQYF. Here the CDR3 DNA reads TGTGCCAGCAGTGGGGCTACGGCGGGAGTGGGTTACGAGCAGTACTTC.

This chain connects TRBV2 to TRBJ2-5; 12 bases align to TRBD1. The ends lost 7 bases at V and 7 bases at J; junction bases unmatched: 4. The CDR3 extends over 13 amino acids. Germline-derived CDR1 and CDR2 are SNHLY and FYNNEI. The CDR3 sequence is CASKGDRGLTQYF. The CDR3 nucleotides read TGTGCCAGCAAGGGGGACAGGGGGCTGACCCAGTACTTC. The variable domain in full, completed from reference TRBV2 and TRBJ2-5, reads EPEVTQTPSHQVTQMGQEVILRCVPISNHLYFYWYRQILGQKVEFLVSFYNNEISEKSEIFDDQFSVERPDGSNFTLKIRSTKLEDSAMYFCASKGDRGLTQYFGPGTRLLVL.

The rearrangement links TRBV30 to TRBJ1-1, with TRBD1 as a possible D gene (6 bases). Trimming removed 5 bases from V and 5 bases from J, with 15 bases in between. The CDR3 sequence is 13 residues long. CDR1 and CDR2 (germline): GTSNPN, SVGIG (reference sequence). CDR3 residues: CAWERDTATEAFF. In nucleotides, the CDR3 is TGTGCCTGGGAACGGGACACGGCTACTGAAGCTTTCTTT.

The rearrangement uses TRBV11-3 and TRBJ1-2; the D gene is possibly TRBD1 (6 bases). Germline-derived CDR1 and CDR2 are SGHNT and YENEEA. The CDR3 has 14 residues. V gave up 2 bases and J gave up 0 bases, with 7 bases separating them. The CDR3 bases are TGTGCCAGCAGCTTATGGACAGCTAACTATGGCTACACCTTC. Protein product: CASSLWTANYGYTF.

The gene calls are TRBV7-9 and TRBJ1-1, with D uncertain. CDR1 and CDR2 from the germline V gene are SEHNR and FQNEAQ (reference sequence). Trimming removed 4 bases from V and 2 bases from J, with 8 bases in between. The CDR3 runs 13 residues. CDR3 sequence (DNA): TGTGCCAGCAGCTCCACTGTTAACACTGAAGCTTTCTTT. As protein: CASSSTVNTEAFF.

The chain carries TRBV18 and TRBJ2-7; perhaps TRBD2 as D (6 bases). Per germline, CDR1 KGHSH and CDR2 LQKENI. Trimming cost V 3 bases and J 2 bases, with 8 bases left between them. The CDR3 runs 13 residues. CDR3 sequence: CASSPGLAYEQYF. The DNA for the CDR3 is TGTGCCAGCTCACCGGGACTGGCCTACGAGCAGTACTTC.

The rearrangement joins TRBV6-5 to TRBJ1-2, with 7 nucleotides matching TRBD1. CDR1 MNHEY and CDR2 SVGAGI come from the germline V gene. There are 15 residues in the CDR3. The ends lost 3 bases at V and 3 bases at J; junction bases unmatched: 7. For the CDR3, the DNA is TGTGCCAGCAGTTATTGGACAGGACGGGACTATGGCTACACCTTC. This encodes CASSYWTGRDYGYTF.

The J gene is TRBJ2-7, the V gene TRBV5-6; 11 nucleotides agree with TRBD2. This CDR3 comprises 15 residues. The V gene's germline CDR1 is SGHDT and CDR2 YYEEEE. The V segment lost 4 bases and the J segment 4 bases; nucleotides outside the gene matches: 7. The CDR3 region is CASSQRLAGHYEQYF. CDR3 bases: TGTGCCAGCAGCCAAAGACTAGCGGGACATTACGAGCAGTACTTC. The full variable domain, with the rest looked up from reference TRBV5-6 and TRBJ2-7, is DAGVTQSPTHLIKTRGQQVTLRCSPKSGHDTVSWYQQALGQGPQFIFQYYEEEERQRGNFPDRFSGHQFPNYSSELNVNALLLGDSALYLCASSQRLAGHYEQYFGPGTRLTVT.

The CDR3 loop is CASSQGSYSGANVLTF. The CDR3 DNA sequence: TGCGCCAGCAGCCAAGGCAGTTACTCTGGGGCCAACGTCCTGACTTTC. The chain couples TRBV4-1 to TRBJ2-6; D not resolved. This CDR3 has 16 amino acids. Trimming pared 1 base from V and 0 bases from J, leaving 7 bases between. CDR1 and CDR2 from the germline V gene are MGHRA and YSYEKL.

This chain uses TRBV7-9 with TRBJ2-3; either TRBD1 or TRBD2 may fit D (5 bases each). This CDR3 has 14 residues. The ends were cut back, 5 bases at V and 8 bases at J, with 17 bases in the middle. The germline CDR1 and CDR2 sequences are SEHNR and FQNEAQ (reference sequence). The CDR3 loop is CASSARPGPVTQYF. The CDR3 region has the DNA TGTGCCAGCAGCGCCCGCCCGGGGCCAGTTACGCAGTATTTT.

The chain links TRBV19 to TRBJ2-3, with a tentative D call TRBD2 (6 bases). This CDR3 has 15 amino acids. Trimming cost V 7 bases and J 0 bases, with 14 bases left between them. Germline CDR1 reads LNHDA; CDR2 reads SQIVND (reference sequence). The CDR3 reads CASTLGGRSTDTQYF. The CDR3 coding sequence is TGTGCCAGTACCCTGGGGGGACGTAGCACAGATACGCAGTATTTT.

The chain uses TRBV19 and TRBJ2-2; 8 nucleotides agree with TRBD1. This CDR3 is 14 amino acids long. Germline values: CDR1 LNHDA, CDR2 SQIVND (reference sequence). V was pared by 4 bases and J by 7 bases, with 5 bases of the junction left unmatched. In DNA, the CDR3 is TGTGCCAGTAGTAGCTCAGGGGGCGGCGGGGAGCTGTTTTTT. Translating gives CASSSSGGGGELFF.

The V and J genes are TRBV6-1 and TRBJ2-4; no firm D call. Trimming stripped 1 base from V and 0 bases from J, with 4 bases between. The CDR3 loop spans 14 amino acids. CDR1 MNHNS and CDR2 SASEGT come from the germline V gene. The CDR3 DNA reads as TGTGCCAGCAGTGAAGATCTAGCCAAAAACATTCAGTACTTC. This codes for CASSEDLAKNIQYF.

The chain links TRBV28 to TRBJ2-7; D is possibly TRBD2 (7 bases). CDR3 length: 15 residues. The V and J ends lost 7 bases and 4 bases respectively, with 20 bases between them. CDR1 is MDHEN, CDR2 SYDVKM, per germline. The CDR3 is CASTGGGAGPYEQYF. DNA for the CDR3: TGTGCCAGCACCGGAGGGGGAGCGGGGCCGTACGAGCAGTACTTC.

CDR3 residues: CASSQSGALKLHSGNTIYF. CDR3 coding DNA: TGCGCCAGCAGTCAATCGGGGGCACTAAAGCTCCACTCTGGAAACACCATATATTTT. The rearrangement joins TRBV23-1 to TRBJ1-3; a possible D gene is TRBD1 (6 bases). TRBV23-1 is annotated as an ORF whose role is uncertain. The CDR3 has 19 amino acids. The ends were cut back, 0 bases at V and 0 bases at J, with 18 bases in the middle.

The chain joins TRBV30 to TRBJ2-3, with a weak D call TRBD1 (5 bases). The CDR3 is 12 amino acids. Germline V lookup: CDR1 GTSNPN, CDR2 SVGIG (reference sequence). V lost 1 base and J lost 4, with 6 bases in between. The CDR3 spells CAWSGGADTQYF. In DNA, the CDR3 is TGTGCCTGGAGTGGGGGCGCAGATACGCAGTATTTT.

The chain joins TRBV5-5 to TRBJ2-7; TRBD2 matches 9 bases. The CDR3 is 16 residues long. V was clipped by 5 bases and J by 0 bases; unmatched bases: 9. Germline CDR1 reads SGHKS; CDR2 reads YYEKEE (reference sequence). The CDR3 is CASSPPNSGSSYEQYF. The CDR3 DNA reads TGTGCCAGCAGTCCTCCAAATAGCGGGAGCTCCTACGAGCAGTACTTC.